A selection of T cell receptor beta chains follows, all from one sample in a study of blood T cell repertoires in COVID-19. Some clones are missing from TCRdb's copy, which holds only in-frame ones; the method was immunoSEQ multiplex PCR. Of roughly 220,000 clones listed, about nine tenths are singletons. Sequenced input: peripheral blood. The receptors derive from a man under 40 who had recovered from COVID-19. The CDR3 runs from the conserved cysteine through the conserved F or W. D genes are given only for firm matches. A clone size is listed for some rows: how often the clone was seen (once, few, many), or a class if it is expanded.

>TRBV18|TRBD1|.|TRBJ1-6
CASSPVGQLIGSPLHF
TGTGCCAGCTCACCTGTGGGACAGCTTATAGGTTCACCCCTCCACTTT
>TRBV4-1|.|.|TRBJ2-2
CASSQVGTGELFF
TGCGCCAGCAGCCAAGTCGGGACCGGGGAGCTGTTTTTT
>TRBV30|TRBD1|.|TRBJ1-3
CAWTGGGNTIYF
TGTGCCTGGACAGGGGGTGGAAACACCATATATTTT
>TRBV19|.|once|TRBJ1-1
CASISGLLTGEAFF
TGTGCCAGTATATCGGGACTCCTGACGGGTGAAGCTTTCTTT
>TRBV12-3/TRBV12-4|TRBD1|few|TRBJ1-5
CASRGQGNQPQHF
TGTGCCAGCAGAGGACAGGGGAATCAGCCCCAGCATTTT
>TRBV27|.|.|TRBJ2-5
CASSLRGETQYF
TGTGCCAGCAGTTTAAGGGGAGAGACCCAGTACTTC
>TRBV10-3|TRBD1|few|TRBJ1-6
CATRTIDGTAYNSPLHF
TGTGCCACCCGCACTATCGACGGGACAGCCTATAATTCACCCCTCCACTTT
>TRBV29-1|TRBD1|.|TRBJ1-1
CSVERGQSTEAFF
TGCAGCGTTGAAAGGGGACAGAGCACTGAAGCTTTCTTT
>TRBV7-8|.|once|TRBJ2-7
CASSLGGPSYEQYF
TGTGCCAGCAGCTTAGGGGGGCCCTCCTACGAGCAGTACTTC
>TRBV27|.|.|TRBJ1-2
CASSDDSGRNGYTF
TGTGCCAGCAGCGACGACAGCGGGCGGAATGGCTACACCTTC
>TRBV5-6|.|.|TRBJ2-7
CASSLQYEQYF
TGTGCCAGCAGCTTACAATACGAGCAGTACTTC
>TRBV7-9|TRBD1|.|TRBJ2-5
CASSGQAYQETQYF
TGTGCCAGCAGCGGACAGGCGTACCAAGAGACCCAGTACTTC
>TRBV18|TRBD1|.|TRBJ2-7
CASSPGTGGGYEQYF
TGTGCCAGCTCACCGGGGACAGGGGGAGGTTACGAGCAGTACTTC
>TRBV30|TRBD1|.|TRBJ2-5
CAWRTGGAETQYF
TGTGCCTGGAGGACAGGGGGCGCGGAGACCCAGTACTTC
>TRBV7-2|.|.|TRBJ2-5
CASSLGSTVETQYF
TGTGCCAGCAGCTTAGGTTCAACAGTGGAGACCCAGTACTTC
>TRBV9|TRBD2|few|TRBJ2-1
CASSVVSSGGPYNEQFF
TGTGCCAGCAGCGTAGTGTCTAGCGGGGGGCCCTACAATGAGCAGTTCTTC
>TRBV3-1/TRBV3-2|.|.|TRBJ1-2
CASSQHADQQGTDTF
TGTGCCAGCAGCCAACACGCCGATCAACAGGGAACCGACACCTTC
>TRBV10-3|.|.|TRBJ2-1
CAISGTLAAEQFF
TGTGCCATCAGTGGGACTTTGGCAGCTGAGCAGTTCTTC
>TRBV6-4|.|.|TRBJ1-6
CASSEGVGPLHF
TGTGCCAGCAGTGAAGGGGTAGGTCCCCTCCACTTT
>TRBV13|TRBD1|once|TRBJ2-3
CASSFGQGQTDTQYF
TGTGCCAGCAGCTTTGGACAGGGTCAGACAGATACGCAGTATTTT
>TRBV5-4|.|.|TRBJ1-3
CASSSARGLSGNTIYF
TGTGCCAGCAGCTCAGCTCGCGGCCTCTCTGGAAACACCATATATTTT
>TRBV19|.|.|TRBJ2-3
CASKGQREDTQYF
TGTGCCAGTAAAGGCCAGCGCGAAGATACGCAGTATTTT
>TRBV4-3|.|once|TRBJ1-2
CASSQEGGFGYTF
TGCGCCAGCAGCCAAGAGGGAGGGTTTGGCTACACCTTC
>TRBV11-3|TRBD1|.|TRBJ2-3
CASSLGQLSTDTQYF
TGTGCCAGCAGCTTGGGACAGCTTAGCACAGATACGCAGTATTTT
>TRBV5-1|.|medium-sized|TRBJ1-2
CASSLAGNGYTF
TGCGCCAGCAGCTTGGCGGGGAATGGCTACACCTTC